These T cell receptor beta chains were read from a single sample in a study of OX40 agonist ivuxolimab in advanced cancers. Libraries were prepared by immunoSEQ multiplex PCR; TCRdb keeps only in-frame clonotypes and omits some of them. The sample shows about 35,000 clones, 92% of them seen only once. The starting material was CD4+ or CD8+ T cells sorted from blood, obtained in a trial of the OX40 agonist ivuxolimab. The origin of the receptors is an adult with an advanced solid tumor such as melanoma, head and neck, liver or kidney cancer. CDR3s leave out the opening cysteine and the closing phenylalanine or tryptophan. The order of the fields is V gene, J gene, CDR3 protein.

>TRBV19|TRBJ2-3
ASSIRAGVRDTQY
>TRBV7-9|TRBJ2-1
ASSDGRAFFNEQF
>TRBV28|TRBJ2-3
ASSFPDSPDTQY
>TRBV28|TRBJ1-5
ASSLLQGFQPQH
>TRBV10-1|TRBJ1-1
ASSKRGNTEAF
>TRBV20-1|TRBJ2-3
SASLGNTQY
>TRBV21-1|TRBJ2-5
ASSKAHEGAETQY
>TRBV6-1|TRBJ2-7
ASSVPRELYYEQY
>TRBV6-1|TRBJ2-7
ASSNAGGSYEQY
>TRBV6-1|TRBJ2-1
ASSTTSGRVDEQF
>TRBV19|TRBJ1-1
ASSVGQGMNTEAF
>TRBV29-1|TRBJ2-7
SVLAGTGEQY
>TRBV18|TRBJ2-1
ASSPPPDRKSYNEQF
>TRBV28|TRBJ2-7
ASGLAHEQY
>TRBV7-8|TRBJ1-5
ASSPGIQKNQPQH
>TRBV19|TRBJ2-3
ATRQGADTQY
>TRBV30|TRBJ2-7
ALSRDRAYEQY
>TRBV4-1|TRBJ2-7
ASSQEHSGRSFYEQY
>TRBV28|TRBJ2-7
ASSSPRQDSYEQY
>TRBV4-2|TRBJ2-6
ASSPRLDLTGANVLT
>TRBV2|TRBJ2-7
ASSVGGPYEQY
>TRBV5-1|TRBJ2-7
ASTLTGEQY
>TRBV5-4|TRBJ2-5
ASSMGREGGETQY
>TRBV6-5|TRBJ2-2
ASSPRAANTGELF
>TRBV7-9|TRBJ2-1
ASNIGQGWDEQF
>TRBV9|TRBJ2-1
ASSAGTSGSDGQF
>TRBV10-2|TRBJ1-3
ASSARTGNTIY
>TRBV28|TRBJ2-7
ASSLGQGAREQY
>TRBV6-5|TRBJ2-7
ASSNSYTGNEQY
>TRBV29-1|TRBJ2-1
SVEALGLPNNEQF
>TRBV29-1|TRBJ2-7
SVVAGSSYEQY
>TRBV28|TRBJ2-7
ASSSSGVTYEQY
>TRBV5-4|TRBJ2-7
ASSLGYSYEQY
>TRBV27|TRBJ2-1
ASSLAGGPYNEQF
>TRBV4-1|TRBJ2-1
ASSQEIGGRINNEQF
>TRBV19|TRBJ1-5
ASTTGTARDKH
>TRBV6-4|TRBJ2-3
ASSVTSGTDTQY
>TRBV6-5|TRBJ2-1
ASTTSLAGDNEQF
>TRBV5-1|TRBJ1-3
ASSPTGIGAGNTIY
>TRBV7-9|TRBJ2-1
ASSSTGLDNEQF
>TRBV30|TRBJ2-7
AWSVGHTYEQY
>TRBV15|TRBJ2-3
ATSSGRATDTQY
>TRBV7-8|TRBJ2-3
ASSFWTGGTDTQY
>TRBV29-1|TRBJ1-2
SVDPAMAPGYT
>TRBV29-1|TRBJ2-7
SAAMGTGGSYEQY
>TRBV15|TRBJ1-1
ATSKDRNTEAF
>TRBV5-8|TRBJ2-7
ASSPGAGSYEQY
>TRBV27|.
ASSPRTGAYEQY
>TRBV5-4|TRBJ2-7
ASSEGLANEQY
>TRBV2|TRBJ2-2
AGLAGVPGELF